This is a list of T cell receptor beta chains from one sample in a study of blood T cell repertoires in COVID-19. Measured with immunoSEQ multiplex PCR; TCRdb has only the in-frame clones, and not every one. The sample includes tens of thousands of clones, around 80% of them seen just once. The sequencing sample was made of PBMCs or T cells enriched from blood (not recorded which). The receptors were sampled from a woman between 40 and 50 years old with acute COVID-19. Both conserved end residues are part of each CDR3. The order of the fields is clone size, V gene, D gene, J gene, CDR3 protein, CDR3 DNA. A D gene is named only where the DNA matches it firmly. Only part of the rows carry a size: once, few, many, or a class if the clone is expanded.

clone size: few
V gene: TRBV5-6
D gene: TRBD1
J gene: TRBJ1-2
CDR3 protein: CASSTGTGGKDYGYTF
CDR3 DNA: TGTGCCAGCAGCACCGGGACAGGGGGCAAGGACTATGGCTACACCTTC

clone size: once
V gene: TRBV4-2
D gene: TRBD1
J gene: TRBJ1-1
CDR3 protein: CASSHGQGLNTEAFF
CDR3 DNA: TGTGCCAGCAGCCACGGACAGGGTTTGAACACTGAAGCTTTCTTT

clone size: NA
V gene: TRBV24-1
D gene: NA
J gene: TRBJ2-3
CDR3 protein: CATSSPGGTDTQYF
CDR3 DNA: TGTGCCACCTCCAGCCCCGGGGGCACAGATACGCAGTATTTT

clone size: NA
V gene: TRBV7-9
D gene: TRBD1
J gene: TRBJ1-4
CDR3 protein: CASSSGQAQGTNEKLFF
CDR3 DNA: TGTGCCAGCAGCTCCGGACAGGCCCAGGGAACTAATGAAAAACTGTTTTTT

clone size: NA
V gene: TRBV18
D gene: TRBD1
J gene: TRBJ1-2
CDR3 protein: CASSPLERTGEGYTF
CDR3 DNA: TGTGCCAGCTCACCACTCGAAAGGACAGGGGAAGGCTACACCTTC

clone size: NA
V gene: TRBV4-1
D gene: TRBD2
J gene: TRBJ2-2
CDR3 protein: CASSQSGRALGELFF
CDR3 DNA: TGCGCCAGCAGCCAAAGCGGGAGGGCCTTGGGGGAGCTGTTTTTT

clone size: NA
V gene: TRBV27
D gene: NA
J gene: TRBJ1-1
CDR3 protein: CASSFRGLVTEAFF
CDR3 DNA: TGTGCCAGCAGTTTTAGAGGGTTGGTTACTGAAGCTTTCTTT

clone size: NA
V gene: TRBV27
D gene: NA
J gene: TRBJ2-5
CDR3 protein: CASSTVAAAGLKGGTQYF
CDR3 DNA: TGTGCCAGCAGTACCGTGGCGGCAGCGGGGTTAAAGGGGGGGACCCAGTACTTC

clone size: NA
V gene: TRBV7-3
D gene: TRBD1
J gene: TRBJ2-1
CDR3 protein: CASSLVGTGYNEQFF
CDR3 DNA: TGTGCCAGCAGCTTAGTGGGGACAGGATACAATGAGCAGTTCTTC

clone size: NA
V gene: TRBV5-1
D gene: NA
J gene: TRBJ2-2
CDR3 protein: CASSPGVRAPGELFF
CDR3 DNA: TGCGCCAGCAGTCCGGGGGTACGCGCCCCCGGGGAGCTGTTTTTT

clone size: NA
V gene: TRBV7-9
D gene: TRBD1
J gene: TRBJ2-5
CDR3 protein: CASSRRIVTGGLETQYF
CDR3 DNA: TGTGCCAGCAGCCGGAGGATTGTCACAGGGGGTTTAGAGACCCAGTACTTC

clone size: NA
V gene: TRBV6-5
D gene: TRBD1
J gene: TRBJ1-2
CDR3 protein: CASSPGQVPLGYTF
CDR3 DNA: TGTGCCAGCAGCCCGGGACAGGTCCCGCTCGGCTACACCTTC

clone size: NA
V gene: TRBV2
D gene: NA
J gene: TRBJ2-1
CDR3 protein: CASGRETEQFF
CDR3 DNA: TGTGCCAGCGGTAGGGAGACTGAGCAGTTCTTC

clone size: few
V gene: TRBV15
D gene: TRBD1
J gene: TRBJ1-2
CDR3 protein: CATSSGTGGTYGYTF
CDR3 DNA: TGTGCCACCAGCAGTGGGACAGGGGGCACCTATGGCTACACCTTC

clone size: few
V gene: TRBV19
D gene: TRBD1
J gene: TRBJ1-2
CDR3 protein: CASSTGTGDGYTF
CDR3 DNA: TGTGCCAGTAGTACCGGAACAGGGGATGGCTACACCTTC

clone size: NA
V gene: TRBV2
D gene: TRBD1
J gene: TRBJ2-4
CDR3 protein: CASSKDRGGSKNIQYF
CDR3 DNA: TGTGCCAGCAGCAAAGACAGGGGCGGTTCCAAAAACATTCAGTACTTC

clone size: NA
V gene: TRBV4-1
D gene: NA
J gene: TRBJ1-4
CDR3 protein: CASSHREGLNEKLFF
CDR3 DNA: TGCGCCAGCAGCCACCGGGAGGGTCTCAACGAAAAACTGTTTTTT

clone size: few
V gene: TRBV10-3
D gene: NA
J gene: TRBJ1-4
CDR3 protein: CAISESGGAQNEKLFF
CDR3 DNA: TGTGCCATCAGTGAGTCGGGTGGGGCCCAGAATGAAAAACTGTTTTTT

clone size: once
V gene: TRBV6-5
D gene: TRBD2
J gene: TRBJ2-1
CDR3 protein: CASSPAGEGFNEQFF
CDR3 DNA: TGTGCCAGCAGTCCGGCGGGAGAAGGTTTTAATGAGCAGTTCTTC

clone size: few
V gene: TRBV5-1
D gene: TRBD2
J gene: TRBJ2-7
CDR3 protein: CASSIAGLYEQYF
CDR3 DNA: TGCGCCAGCTCGATAGCGGGGCTCTACGAGCAGTACTTC

clone size: NA
V gene: TRBV9
D gene: TRBD2
J gene: TRBJ2-1
CDR3 protein: CASSPRRLAVSYNEQFF
CDR3 DNA: TGTGCCAGCAGCCCCCGTCGGCTAGCGGTATCCTACAATGAGCAGTTCTTC

clone size: NA
V gene: TRBV29-1
D gene: NA
J gene: TRBJ2-3
CDR3 protein: CSVGGGNTDTQYF
CDR3 DNA: TGCAGCGTTGGCGGAGGAAACACAGATACGCAGTATTTT

clone size: NA
V gene: TRBV6-5
D gene: NA
J gene: TRBJ2-7
CDR3 protein: CASSLQGSEGEQYF
CDR3 DNA: TGTGCCAGCAGCCTACAGGGTTCCGAGGGCGAGCAGTACTTC

clone size: few
V gene: TRBV28
D gene: NA
J gene: TRBJ2-7
CDR3 protein: CASSRKWAPEQYF
CDR3 DNA: TGTGCCAGCAGCCGTAAGTGGGCCCCCGAGCAGTACTTC

clone size: NA
V gene: TRBV2
D gene: NA
J gene: TRBJ2-2
CDR3 protein: CASSEQAGRTGELFF
CDR3 DNA: TGTGCCAGCAGTGAACAAGCGGGTAGAACCGGGGAGCTGTTTTTT

clone size: NA
V gene: TRBV18
D gene: TRBD1
J gene: TRBJ2-6
CDR3 protein: CASSPRDRTMSNVLTF
CDR3 DNA: TGTGCCAGCTCACCAAGGGACAGAACCATGTCCAACGTCCTGACTTTC

clone size: NA
V gene: TRBV27
D gene: NA
J gene: TRBJ1-6
CDR3 protein: CASSFLNQGGSPLHF
CDR3 DNA: TGTGCCAGCAGTTTTCTTAACCAGGGTGGTTCACCCCTCCACTTT

clone size: NA
V gene: TRBV10-3
D gene: NA
J gene: TRBJ2-7
CDR3 protein: CAISDPGLETYEQYF
CDR3 DNA: TGTGCCATCAGTGACCCGGGACTGGAAACCTACGAGCAGTACTTC

clone size: NA
V gene: TRBV28
D gene: NA
J gene: TRBJ1-3
CDR3 protein: CASSLPGESGRLNTIYF
CDR3 DNA: TGTGCCAGCAGCCTCCCGGGGGAATCGGGCCGTTTGAACACCATATATTTT

clone size: NA
V gene: TRBV28
D gene: TRBD2
J gene: TRBJ2-4
CDR3 protein: CASRERTSGRVGVAKNIQYF
CDR3 DNA: TGTGCCAGCAGAGAAAGGACTAGCGGGAGGGTGGGAGTGGCCAAAAACATTCAGTACTTC

clone size: once
V gene: TRBV16
D gene: TRBD1
J gene: TRBJ1-1
CDR3 protein: CASSQSGQGGTEAFF
CDR3 DNA: TGTGCCAGCAGCCAATCGGGACAGGGAGGCACTGAAGCTTTCTTT

clone size: NA
V gene: TRBV2
D gene: NA
J gene: TRBJ1-2
CDR3 protein: CASSGRQEANYGYTF
CDR3 DNA: TGTGCCAGCAGTGGAAGGCAGGAGGCTAACTATGGCTACACCTTC

clone size: NA
V gene: TRBV5-1
D gene: TRBD1
J gene: TRBJ1-4
CDR3 protein: CASSHGTGGPNEKLFF
CDR3 DNA: TGCGCCAGCAGCCACGGGACAGGGGGACCTAATGAAAAACTGTTTTTT

clone size: NA
V gene: TRBV5-1
D gene: TRBD1
J gene: TRBJ1-4
CDR3 protein: CASTPTGTNEKLFF
CDR3 DNA: TGCGCCAGCACCCCGACAGGGACTAATGAAAAACTGTTTTTT

clone size: NA
V gene: TRBV5-1
D gene: NA
J gene: TRBJ2-3
CDR3 protein: CASSLVFSGLPSTDTQYF
CDR3 DNA: TGCGCCAGCAGCTTGGTCTTCTCGGGACTCCCAAGCACAGATACGCAGTATTTT